What follows are 21 T cell receptor beta chains derived from one specimen sequenced in a study of T cell repertoires in cytomegalovirus infection. What these receptors recognize is not known. MiXCR was run by TCRdb on the reads, yielding one entry per CDR3 protein. The sample includes 570,000 or so distinct CDR3 sequences, approximately 40% of them seen just once. The starting material was cultured PBMCs, obtained from culture after CMV antigen stimulation. The receptors were gathered from a human donor in good health (CMV status not recorded). Some clones in this sample may be carry-over from other donors' samples.

The chain carries TRBV5-4 and TRBJ2-5; D is possibly TRBD2 (5 bases). Germline V CDR1 and CDR2: SGHNT, YYREEE (reference sequence). V was trimmed by 4 bases and J by 4 bases, leaving 14 bases between them. This CDR3 region has 14 residues. Written as DNA, the CDR3 is TGTGCCAGCAGCGATGGGAGTACCCCAGAGACCCAGTACTTC. This translates into CASSDGSTPETQYF.

This clonotype has only one observation. CDR3 amino acids: CASSELGTSGNYEQYF. The CDR3 nucleotides are TGTGCCAGCAGTGAGCTTGGGACTAGCGGGAACTACGAGCAGTACTTC. The genes are TRBV25-1 and TRBJ2-7; 13 nucleotides align to TRBD2. Germline V gene data show CDR1 as MGHDK and CDR2 as SYGVNS. Trimming at V came to 3 bases and at J to 3 bases, leaving 5 bases not matched to a gene. CDR3 length equals 16 residues.

This clonotype was seen a few times. The chain has TRBV28 and TRBJ2-1; 11 nucleotides match TRBD2. CDR3 length equals 15 residues. Germline V gene lookup returns CDR1 MDHEN and CDR2 SYDVKM. The V and J ends lost 5 bases and 10 bases, in that order; junction bases with no gene match: 10. This CDR3 is CASSPPSGGSQEQFF. CDR3 sequence (DNA): TGTGCCAGCAGTCCTCCTAGCGGGGGGAGTCAGGAGCAGTTCTTC.

This clonotype was observed a handful of times. The chain combines TRBV7-6 with TRBJ2-1, with 11 bases fitting TRBD2. The germline V gene encodes CDR1 SGHVS and CDR2 FNYEAQ. The CDR3 sequence is 20 residues long. V lost 5 bases, J lost 1 base, and 16 bases stayed unmatched. CDR3 in DNA: TGTGCCAGCAGCCCGAATCCTGTAGCGGGAGGGCCTTGGTCCTACAATGAGCAGTTCTTC. Protein product: CASSPNPVAGGPWSYNEQFF.

The rearrangement uses TRBV6-2 or TRBV6-3 and TRBJ2-1, with 11 positions matching TRBD2. CDR3 length equals 17 residues. Germline CDR1 MNHEY, CDR2 SVGEGT. V trimming: 6 bases; J trimming: 2 bases; junction bases outside the gene matches: 9. CDR3 loop: CASRTLAGGPPYNEQFF. The CDR3 DNA sequence: TGTGCCAGCAGGACCCTAGCGGGAGGCCCGCCCTACAATGAGCAGTTCTTC.

The chain employs TRBV7-6 and TRBJ2-1; 7 bases map to TRBD2. Trimming at V came to 0 bases and at J to 3 bases, leaving 11 bases not matched to a gene. Germline-derived CDR1 and CDR2 are SGHVS and FNYEAQ. This CDR3 spans 18 amino acids. The CDR3 protein is CASSLAHQPSGDYNEQFF. The CDR3, as DNA: TGTGCCAGCAGCTTAGCGCACCAACCTAGCGGTGACTACAATGAGCAGTTCTTC.

In its sample, this clonotype was seen a few times. V is TRBV11-2 and J is TRBJ2-1; D not certain. The CDR3 totals 11 residues. Germline V gene sequence: CDR1 SGHAT, CDR2 FQNNGV. V was trimmed by 8 bases and J by 6 bases, leaving 8 bases between them. The CDR3: CASVGFNEQFF. The CDR3 DNA follows: TGTGCCAGCGTTGGATTCAATGAGCAGTTCTTC.

The V gene is TRBV12-3 or TRBV12-4, the J gene TRBJ1-5; D unclear. V was clipped by 7 bases and J by 7 bases, with 11 bases between them. The CDR3 is 12 residues long. CDR3 sequence (DNA): TGTGCCAGCACCAATGTGGTACAGCCCCAGCATTTT. Translated, it gives CASTNVVQPQHF.

The chain carries TRBV27 and TRBJ2-1; 8 bases line up with TRBD2. This CDR3 spans 16 amino acids. The junction had 12 bases not matched to a gene; V was cut back by 3 bases and J by 8 bases. Germline V gene data show CDR1 as MNHEY and CDR2 as SMNVEV (reference sequence). DNA for the CDR3: TGTGCCAGCAGTTTCCGGACTAGCTCTCGCTTTGATGAGCAGTTCTTC. Protein: CASSFRTSSRFDEQFF.

The J gene is TRBJ2-7, the V gene TRBV12-3 or TRBV12-4, with 14 bases that match TRBD2. V gave up 8 bases and J gave up 6 bases; unmatched junction bases: 6. The CDR3 is made up of 14 amino acids. CDR3 protein: CASRTSGRKGEQYF. The CDR3 region has the DNA TGTGCCAGCCGGACTAGCGGGAGGAAAGGCGAGCAGTACTTC.

V gene TRBV2 combines with J gene TRBJ1-1; D unresolved. V lost 5 bases to trimming and J lost 0 bases, with 10 bases between them. CDR1 and CDR2 (germline): SNHLY, FYNNEI. The CDR3 runs 14 residues. CDR3 residues: CASSSFSMNTEAFF. DNA of the CDR3: TGTGCCAGCAGTTCCTTTTCGATGAACACTGAAGCTTTCTTT.

This clonotype was counted between two and nine times. The V call is TRBV4-1, the J call TRBJ2-5, with TRBD2 matching over 7 bases. The CDR3 is 15 residues long. CDR1 MGHRA and CDR2 YSYEKL come from the germline V gene. V shed 5 bases, J shed 2 bases, and the junction held 8 bases outside the gene matches. CDR3 in DNA: TGCGCCAGCAGCTACCGGGGAGGGGCGCAAGAGACCCAGTACTTC. Translation gives CASSYRGGAQETQYF.

The genes are TRBV19 and TRBJ1-5, with 8 bases identical to TRBD1. Germline-derived CDR1 and CDR2 are LNHDA and SQIVND (reference sequence). The ends lost 8 bases at V and 3 bases at J; junction bases unmatched: 6. The CDR3 totals 14 residues. This CDR3 is CASWDRRFNQPQHF. In DNA form, the CDR3 reads TGTGCCAGTTGGGACAGGCGTTTCAATCAGCCCCAGCATTTT.

This sequence joins TRBV20-1 and TRBJ1-1, with D uncertain. Germline V gives CDR1 DFQATT, CDR2 SNEGSKA (reference sequence). CDR3 size: 11 residues. V was shortened by 6 bases and J by 0 bases, with 5 bases between the two germline ends. CDR3 in DNA: TGCAGTGCGATCTTGAACACTGAAGCTTTCTTT. It translates to CSAILNTEAFF.

On this clonotype: Because the CDR3's place on the DNA is in doubt, the DNA is left out and the CDR3 is given as listed by TCRdb. This rearrangement joins TRBV29-1 to TRBJ2-1. CDR1 is SQVTM, CDR2 ANQGSEA, per germline. The CDR3 totals 12 residues, both ends included. Here the CDR3 reads CSVEELVGVGNF.

The chain couples TRBV12-3 or TRBV12-4 to TRBJ2-6, with D possibly matching TRBD1 (5 bases). This CDR3 contains 15 residues. With 3 bases removed from V and 5 bases from J, the gap between germline ends came to 11 bases. CDR3 sequence reads: CASSFSGARANVLTF. CDR3 bases: TGTGCCAGCAGTTTTTCTGGGGCTAGGGCCAACGTCCTGACTTTC.

The V gene is TRBV6-1, the J gene TRBJ1-3; D is possibly TRBD1 (5 bases). The CDR3 is 15 residues long. Germline CDR1 MNHNS, CDR2 SASEGT. Trimming took 6 bases from V and 0 from J, leaving 12 bases between them. CDR3 in amino acids: CASSWGRDSGNTIYF. CDR3 nucleotides: TGTGCCAGCAGCTGGGGGAGGGACTCTGGAAACACCATATATTTT.

This clonotype turned up a few times. The chain couples TRBV19 to TRBJ2-5; D may be TRBD2 (6 bases). The CDR3 is made up of 17 amino acids. V dropped 7 bases and J dropped 1 base, with 22 bases sitting between them. CDR1 and CDR2 (germline): LNHDA, SQIVND (reference sequence). The CDR3 DNA reads TGTGCCAGTATGACGAAACCACGGGGAGGTTTCCAAGAGACCCAGTACTTC. Its translation: CASMTKPRGGFQETQYF.

This clonotype has more than one count but fewer than ten. The chain couples TRBV7-8 to TRBJ2-2; D is undetermined. In germline, CDR1 is SGHVS, CDR2 FQNEAQ. Trimming took 0 bases from V and 2 from J, leaving 7 bases between them. The CDR3 is 15 residues long. The CDR3 DNA is TGTGCCAGCAGCTTAGCGCTGATTAACACCGGGGAGCTGTTTTTT. It yields the protein CASSLALINTGELFF.

This sequence joins TRBV11-2 and TRBJ2-5; D uncertain. The CDR3 sequence is 15 residues long. V was cut by 1 base and J by 7 bases, with 16 bases left in between. Germline CDR1 SGHAT, CDR2 FQNNGV. The CDR3 bases are TGTGCCAGCAGCTTAGTCACAGCCCCTGGGGTGACCCAGTACTTC. It encodes CASSLVTAPGVTQYF.

This clonotype was seen a handful of times. The chain couples TRBV11-2 to TRBJ2-3; TRBD2 matches 7 bases. Germline CDR1 SGHAT, CDR2 FQNNGV. The CDR3 sequence is 15 residues long. Trimming cost V 1 base and J 2 bases; bases outside gene matches: 3. The CDR3 DNA sequence: TGTGCCAGCAGCTTAGCCGGGACTATCACAGATACGCAGTATTTT. Protein: CASSLAGTITDTQYF.